This TCR beta chain was documented in a study of blood T cell repertoires in COVID-19. The repertoire was sequenced with immunoSEQ multiplex PCR; TCRdb's copy has only in-frame clones and lacks some. The repertoire holds around 150,000 clones, over 85% seen once, with 18% in the top ten. This clonotype was sampled from a man aged 60 to 75 with active or convalescent COVID-19. Sequenced material: peripheral blood.

In DNA, the CDR3 is TGTGCCAGCGGAGATGGAAACACCATATATTTT. Its translation is CASGDGNTIYF. The rearrangement uses TRBV2 and TRBJ1-3; no definite D call. This CDR3 is built from 11 residues. V lost 8 bases, J lost 3 bases, and 5 bases lay in between. Germline-derived CDR1 and CDR2 are SNHLY and FYNNEI.